The clone carrying this T cell receptor (beta chain) came up a few times. Its antigen is unknown. The data stem from a study of cytomegalovirus exposure and HLA in healthy donors. Study-wide results and caveats: Association with HLA alleles at 0.05 false discovery rate was found for 16,951 TCR beta sequences in a later analysis. Among TCR beta chains, those listed as cytomegalovirus-associated numbered over 150. When presence/absence was analysed, sequencing depth was taken to be roughly uniform across donors.

V shed 3 bases and J shed 4 bases, with 12 bases lying between them. Per germline, CDR1 SGHTA and CDR2 FQGNSA. The CDR3 contains 14 residues. PCR primers comprised 60 Vbeta and 13 Jbeta primers. Repertoires were generated with immunoSEQ multiplex PCR, while TCRdb's copy carries only in-frame clones and drops some. This table has 85,000 to 95,000 clones, around three quarters appearing once. Sequencing was carried out using PBMCs. This TCR derives from a man aged 25 to 40 in good health and CMV-seropositive. This chain links TRBV7-2 with TRBJ2-5; TRBD1 might be the D (5 bases). CDR3 bases: TGTGCCAGCAGCTTTCGTCCAGGGCCAGAGACCCAGTACTTC. Its protein is CASSFRPGPETQYF.